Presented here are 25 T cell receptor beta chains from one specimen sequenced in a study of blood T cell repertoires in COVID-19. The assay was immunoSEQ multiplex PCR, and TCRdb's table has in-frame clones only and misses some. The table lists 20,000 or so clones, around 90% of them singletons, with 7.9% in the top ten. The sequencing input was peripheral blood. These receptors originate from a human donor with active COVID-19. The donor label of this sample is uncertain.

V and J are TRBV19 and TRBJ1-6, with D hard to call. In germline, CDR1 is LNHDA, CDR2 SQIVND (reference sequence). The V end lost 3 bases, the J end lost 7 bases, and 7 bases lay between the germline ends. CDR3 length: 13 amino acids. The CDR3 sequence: CASSILANSPLHF. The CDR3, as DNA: TGTGCCAGTAGTATCTTAGCGAATTCACCCCTCCACTTT.

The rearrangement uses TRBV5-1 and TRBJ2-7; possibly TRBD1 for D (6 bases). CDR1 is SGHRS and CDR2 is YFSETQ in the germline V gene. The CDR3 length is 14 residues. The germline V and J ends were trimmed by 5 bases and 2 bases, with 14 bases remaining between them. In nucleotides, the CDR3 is TGCGCCAGCAGTCCTGGGGGCCAGGCCTACGAGCAGTACTTC. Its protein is CASSPGGQAYEQYF.

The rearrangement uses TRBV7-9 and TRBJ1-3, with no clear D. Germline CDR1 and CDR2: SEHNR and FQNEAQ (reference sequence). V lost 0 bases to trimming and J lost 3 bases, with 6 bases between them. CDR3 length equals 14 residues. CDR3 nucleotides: TGTGCCAGCAGCTTAGCGCGGGATGGAAACACCATATATTTT. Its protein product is CASSLARDGNTIYF.

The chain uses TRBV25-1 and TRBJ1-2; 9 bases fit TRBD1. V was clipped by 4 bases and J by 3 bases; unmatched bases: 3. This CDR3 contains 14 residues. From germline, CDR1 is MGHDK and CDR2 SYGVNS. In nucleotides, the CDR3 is TGTGCCAGCAGTGGGACAGGGGACCACTATGGCTACACCTTC. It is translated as CASSGTGDHYGYTF.

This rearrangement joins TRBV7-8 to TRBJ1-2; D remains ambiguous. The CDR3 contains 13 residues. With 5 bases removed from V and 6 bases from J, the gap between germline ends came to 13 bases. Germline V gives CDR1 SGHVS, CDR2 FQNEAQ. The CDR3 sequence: CASSPSGMNGYTF. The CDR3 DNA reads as TGTGCCAGCAGCCCCAGCGGTATGAATGGCTACACCTTC.

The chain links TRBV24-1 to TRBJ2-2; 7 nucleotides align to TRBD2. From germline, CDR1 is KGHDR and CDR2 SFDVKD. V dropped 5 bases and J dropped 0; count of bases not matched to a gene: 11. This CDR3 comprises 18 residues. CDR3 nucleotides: TGTGCCACCAGTGGTGAGACTAGCTACCTCCCGAACACCGGGGAGCTGTTTTTT. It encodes CATSGETSYLPNTGELFF.

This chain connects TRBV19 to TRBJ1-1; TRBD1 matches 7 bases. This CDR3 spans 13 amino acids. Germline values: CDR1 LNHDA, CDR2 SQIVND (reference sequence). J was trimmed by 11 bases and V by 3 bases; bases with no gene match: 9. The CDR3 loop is CASSIGQGGQAFF. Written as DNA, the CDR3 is TGTGCCAGTAGTATCGGGCAGGGGGGACAGGCTTTCTTT.

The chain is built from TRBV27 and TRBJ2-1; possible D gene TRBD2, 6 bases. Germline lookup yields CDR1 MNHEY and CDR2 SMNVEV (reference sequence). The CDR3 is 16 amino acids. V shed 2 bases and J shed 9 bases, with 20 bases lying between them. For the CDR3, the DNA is TGTGCCAGCAGTTTAACTTGGGGCGGGGCCGAGCGTGAGCAGTTCTTC. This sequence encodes CASSLTWGGAEREQFF.

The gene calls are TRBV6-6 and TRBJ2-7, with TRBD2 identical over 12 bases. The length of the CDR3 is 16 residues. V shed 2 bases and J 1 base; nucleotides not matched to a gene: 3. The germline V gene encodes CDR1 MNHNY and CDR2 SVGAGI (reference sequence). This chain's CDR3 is CASSYPGLAGSYEQYF. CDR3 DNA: TGTGCCAGCAGTTACCCTGGACTAGCGGGATCCTACGAGCAGTACTTC.

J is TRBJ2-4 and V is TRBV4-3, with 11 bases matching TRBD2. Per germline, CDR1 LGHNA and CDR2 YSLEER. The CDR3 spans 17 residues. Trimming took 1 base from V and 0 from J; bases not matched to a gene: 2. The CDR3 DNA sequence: TGCGCCAGCAGCCAAGGACTAGCGGGACCAGCCAAAAACATTCAGTACTTC. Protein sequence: CASSQGLAGPAKNIQYF.

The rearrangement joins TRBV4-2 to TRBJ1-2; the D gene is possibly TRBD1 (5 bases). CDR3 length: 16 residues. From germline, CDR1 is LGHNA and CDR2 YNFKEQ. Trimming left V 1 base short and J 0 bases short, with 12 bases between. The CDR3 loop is CASSQVIRASNYGYTF. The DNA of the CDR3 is TGTGCCAGCAGCCAAGTTATCAGGGCCTCTAACTATGGCTACACCTTC.

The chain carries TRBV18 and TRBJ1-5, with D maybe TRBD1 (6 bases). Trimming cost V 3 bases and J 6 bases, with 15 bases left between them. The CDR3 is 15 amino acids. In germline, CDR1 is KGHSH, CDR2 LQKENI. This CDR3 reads CASSPSQGNTQPQHF. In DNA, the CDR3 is TGTGCCAGCTCACCGTCCCAGGGGAATACTCAGCCCCAGCATTTT.

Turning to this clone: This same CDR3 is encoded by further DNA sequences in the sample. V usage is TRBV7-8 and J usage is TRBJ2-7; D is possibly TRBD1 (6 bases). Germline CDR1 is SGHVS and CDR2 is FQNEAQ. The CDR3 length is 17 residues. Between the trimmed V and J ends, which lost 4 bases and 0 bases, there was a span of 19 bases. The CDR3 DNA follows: TGTGCCAGCAGCTCGCTCGGCGGACAGACGGTCTCCTACGAGCAGTACTTC. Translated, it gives CASSSLGGQTVSYEQYF.

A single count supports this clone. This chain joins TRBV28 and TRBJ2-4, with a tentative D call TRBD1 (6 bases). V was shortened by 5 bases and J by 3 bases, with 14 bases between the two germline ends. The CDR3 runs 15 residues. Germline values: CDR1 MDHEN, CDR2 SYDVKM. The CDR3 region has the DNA TGTGCCAGCAGTCAAACAGGGAATCGCAAAAACATTCAGTACTTC. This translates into CASSQTGNRKNIQYF.

The CDR3, as DNA: TGTGCCAGCAGCCCCCTCCCCCCTGGCGGGAGGTGGTCCTACAATGAGCAGTTCTTC. Its protein is CASSPLPPGGRWSYNEQFF. The J gene is TRBJ2-1, the V gene TRBV3-1 (or the pseudogene TRBV3-2), with 8 positions matching TRBD2. CDR3 length: 19 amino acids. J lost 1 base, V lost 4 bases, and 15 bases had no gene match. The germline gives CDR1 LGHDT, CDR2 YNNKEL (reference sequence).

The CDR3 is CASSEWGGSVNEQFF. The CDR3 DNA reads TGTGCCAGCAGTGAATGGGGGGGTTCGGTCAATGAGCAGTTCTTC. V gene TRBV6-1 combines with J gene TRBJ2-1, with 7 nucleotides matching TRBD2. Germline lookup yields CDR1 MNHNS and CDR2 SASEGT. The CDR3 totals 15 residues. V was clipped by 2 bases and J by 6 bases; unmatched bases: 7.

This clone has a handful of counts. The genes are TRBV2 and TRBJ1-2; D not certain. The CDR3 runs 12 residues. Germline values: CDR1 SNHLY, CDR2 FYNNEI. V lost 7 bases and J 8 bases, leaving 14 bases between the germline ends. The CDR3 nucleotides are TGTGCCAGCAAAGAGACACAACTGGGCTACACCTTC. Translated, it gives CASKETQLGYTF. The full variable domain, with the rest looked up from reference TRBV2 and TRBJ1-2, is EPEVTQTPSHQVTQMGQEVILRCVPISNHLYFYWYRQILGQKVEFLVSFYNNEISEKSEIFDDQFSVERPDGSNFTLKIRSTKLEDSAMYFCASKETQLGYTFGSGTRLTVV.

The CDR3 DNA is TGCGCCAGCAGCCAACGTCAGGGGACAACTAATGAAAAACTGTTTTTT. Translated, it gives CASSQRQGTTNEKLFF. The chain is built from TRBV4-1 and TRBJ1-4, with D possibly matching TRBD1 (6 bases). The CDR3 spans 16 residues. Germline V CDR1 and CDR2: MGHRA, YSYEKL. Trimming took 2 bases from V and 0 from J, leaving 10 bases between them.

The CDR3 loop reads CASSFRGGYYGYTF. DNA for the CDR3: TGTGCCAGCAGTTTTAGGGGGGGGTACTATGGCTACACCTTC. The chain has TRBV28 and TRBJ1-2; TRBD1 might be the D (6 bases). Germline loops: CDR1 MDHEN, CDR2 SYDVKM. CDR3 length equals 14 residues. Trimming took 3 bases from V and 3 from J, leaving 11 bases between them.

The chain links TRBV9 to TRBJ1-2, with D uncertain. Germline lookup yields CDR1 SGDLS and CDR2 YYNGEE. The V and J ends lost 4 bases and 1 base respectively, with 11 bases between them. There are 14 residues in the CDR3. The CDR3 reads CASSPSGDNYGYTF. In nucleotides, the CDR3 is TGTGCCAGCAGCCCTAGCGGGGATAACTATGGCTACACCTTC.

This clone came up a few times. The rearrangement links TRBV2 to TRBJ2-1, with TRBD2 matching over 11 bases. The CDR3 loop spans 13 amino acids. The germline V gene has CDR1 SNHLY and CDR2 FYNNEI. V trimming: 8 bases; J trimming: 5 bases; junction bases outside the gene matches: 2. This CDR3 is CASQGLADNEQFF. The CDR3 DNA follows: TGTGCCAGCCAGGGACTAGCGGACAATGAGCAGTTCTTC.

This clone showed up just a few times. The CDR3 DNA is TGTGCCAGCAGCTTGAGCTATGAAGCTTTCTTT. This translates into CASSLSYEAFF. The J gene is TRBJ1-1, the V gene TRBV11-2; D ambiguous. V was shortened by 3 bases and J by 7 bases, with 6 bases between the two germline ends. CDR3 size: 11 residues. The germline V gene has CDR1 SGHAT and CDR2 FQNNGV.

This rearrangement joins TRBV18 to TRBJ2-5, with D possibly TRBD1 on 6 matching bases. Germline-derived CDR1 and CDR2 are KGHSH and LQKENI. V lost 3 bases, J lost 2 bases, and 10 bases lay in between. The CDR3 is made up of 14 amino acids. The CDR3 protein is CASSPTGIQETQYF. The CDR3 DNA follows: TGTGCCAGCTCACCTACAGGGATTCAAGAGACCCAGTACTTC.

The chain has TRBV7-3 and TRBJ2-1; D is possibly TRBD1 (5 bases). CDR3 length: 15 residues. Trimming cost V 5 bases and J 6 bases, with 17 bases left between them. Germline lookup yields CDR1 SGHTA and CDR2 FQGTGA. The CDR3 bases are TGTGCCAGCAGCCCGGAGAATAGAAGGGGCAATGAGCAGTTCTTC. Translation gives CASSPENRRGNEQFF.

CDR3 loop: CASSLSGDQPQHF. CDR3 sequence (DNA): TGCGCCAGCAGCTTGTCAGGGGATCAGCCCCAGCATTTT. The chain employs TRBV5-1 and TRBJ1-5; TRBD1 might be the D (6 bases). Per the germline V gene, CDR1 is SGHRS and CDR2 is YFSETQ. V was pared by 1 base and J by 5 bases, with 7 bases between. CDR3 length: 13 amino acids.